The 9 T cell receptor beta chains below come from one sample, sequenced in a study of blood T cells in healthy people across ages. A second roughly 6 to 12 cycle PCR used barcoded and J-beta primers. TCRdb re-derived calls from the 5' RACE reads in MiXCR, one entry per CDR3 protein. The repertoire consists of about 650,000 distinct CDR3 sequences, with approximately 52% occurring once and the leading ten covering less than 15%. The specimen sequenced was blood. These receptors all come from a woman of 80 years or more in good health.

A note on this clonotype: A read error may produce the germline difference seen at one junction end. The V call is TRBV3-1, the J call TRBJ1-6, with 7 bases that match TRBD1. Germline V gene lookup returns CDR1 LGHDT and CDR2 YNNKEL (reference sequence). The CDR3 is 14 amino acids. The CDR3 DNA reads as TGTGCCAGCAGCCAGGGACAGAAAAATTCACCCCCCCACTTT. This codes for CASSQGQKNSPPHF.

This clonotype was picked up many times. The rearrangement uses TRBV5-6 and TRBJ2-1; TRBD2 aligns across 9 bases. This CDR3 spans 15 amino acids. Germline values: CDR1 SGHDT, CDR2 YYEEEE. Unmatched junction bases numbered 7, after V lost 4 bases and J lost 5 bases. CDR3 protein: CASSPGLAGNNEQFF. The CDR3 bases are TGTGCCAGCAGCCCGGGACTAGCCGGGAACAATGAGCAGTTCTTC.

This chain links TRBV6-5 with TRBJ2-7, with TRBD2 as a possible D gene (5 bases). CDR1 MNHEY and CDR2 SVGAGI come from the germline V gene. V shed 6 bases and J shed 0 bases, with 12 bases lying between them. This CDR3 is 14 amino acids long. CDR3 coding DNA: TGTGCCAGCAGAGAGGGCCAAAGCTCCTACGAGCAGTACTTC. Protein product: CASREGQSSYEQYF.

The chain employs TRBV2 and TRBJ2-7; maybe TRBD1 (5 bases). Trimming took 8 bases from V and 3 from J, leaving 11 bases between them. Germline V gene lookup returns CDR1 SNHLY and CDR2 FYNNEI. The CDR3 length is 12 residues. DNA of the CDR3: TGTGCCAGCCAGGGCGGCAGCTACGAGCAGTACTTC. It is translated as CASQGGSYEQYF.

The chain joins TRBV6-6 to TRBJ2-3; TRBD2 is a possible D gene (6 bases). The CDR3 is 15 amino acids. Trimming stripped 5 bases from V and 1 base from J, with 13 bases between. Germline loops: CDR1 MNHNY, CDR2 SVGAGI (reference sequence). This chain's CDR3 is CASSLPGVRTDTQYF. CDR3 bases: TGTGCCAGCAGTCTACCGGGGGTTCGCACAGATACGCAGTATTTT.

This clonotype was recorded many times. The V gene is TRBV5-1, the J gene TRBJ2-3; no reliable D call. The CDR3 length is 15 residues. Germline-derived CDR1 and CDR2 are SGHRS and YFSETQ. V was shortened by 3 bases and J by 1 base, with 12 bases between the two germline ends. The DNA of the CDR3 is TGCGCCAGCAGCTATTTGGGCCTCCGCACAGATACGCAGTATTTT. This gives the protein CASSYLGLRTDTQYF.

As for this clonotype: A read error may be the cause here, since a much bigger clone is one base away. This chain connects TRBV9 to TRBJ2-1; TRBD2 aligns across 11 bases. This CDR3 region has 16 residues. The junction had 7 bases not matched to a gene; V was cut back by 6 bases and J by 2 bases. CDR1 is SGDLS and CDR2 is YYNGEE in the germline V gene. The chain's CDR3 is CASNSGRATTYNEQFF. The CDR3 bases are TGTGCCAGCAATAGCGGGAGGGCCACGACCTACAATGAGCAGTTCTTC.

This clonotype was detected many times. The chain has TRBV24-1 and TRBJ2-1, with D perhaps matching TRBD1 (5 bases). Germline assignment: CDR1 KGHDR and CDR2 SFDVKD. The CDR3 consists of 15 residues. V was trimmed by 4 bases and J by 4 bases, leaving 13 bases between them. This CDR3 is CATSDPNRKYNEQFF. The CDR3, as DNA: TGTGCCACCAGTGACCCAAACAGGAAATACAATGAGCAGTTCTTC.

This clonotype was observed at least ten times. Its ends do not fully match the called genes, so a read error is possible. The rearrangement links TRBV5-1 to TRBJ1-5; possibly TRBD1 for D (5 bases). CDR1 SGHRS and CDR2 YFSETQ come from the germline V gene. The CDR3 sequence is 13 residues long. CDR3 residues: CASSRDSNQPQHF. The CDR3 DNA sequence: TGTGCCAGCAGTCGGGACAGCAATCAGCCCCAGCATTTT.